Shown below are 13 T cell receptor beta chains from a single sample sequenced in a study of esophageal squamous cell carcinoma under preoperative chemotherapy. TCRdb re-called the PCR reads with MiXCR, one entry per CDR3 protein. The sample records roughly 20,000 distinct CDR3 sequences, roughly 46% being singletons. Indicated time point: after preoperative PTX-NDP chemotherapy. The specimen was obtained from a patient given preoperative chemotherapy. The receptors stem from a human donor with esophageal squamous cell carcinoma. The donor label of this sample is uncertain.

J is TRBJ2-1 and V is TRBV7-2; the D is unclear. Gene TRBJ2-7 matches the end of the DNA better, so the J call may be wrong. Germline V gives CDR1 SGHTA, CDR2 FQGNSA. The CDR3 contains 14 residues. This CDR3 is CASSLGQRRYEQYF. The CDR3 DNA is TGTGCCAGCAGCTTAGGGCAGAGACGCTACGAGCAGTACTTC.

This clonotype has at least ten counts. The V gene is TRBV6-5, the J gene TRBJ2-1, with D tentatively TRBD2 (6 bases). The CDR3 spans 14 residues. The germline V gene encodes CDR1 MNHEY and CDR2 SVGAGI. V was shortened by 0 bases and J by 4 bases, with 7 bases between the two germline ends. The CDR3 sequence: CASSYSREYNEQFF. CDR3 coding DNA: TGTGCCAGCAGTTACTCTCGGGAGTACAATGAGCAGTTCTTC.

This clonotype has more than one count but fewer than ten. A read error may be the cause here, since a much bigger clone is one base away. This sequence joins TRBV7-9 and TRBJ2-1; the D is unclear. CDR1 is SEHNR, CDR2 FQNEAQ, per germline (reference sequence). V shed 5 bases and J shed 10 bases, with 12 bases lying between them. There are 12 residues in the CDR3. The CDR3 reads CASSPKPYEQFF. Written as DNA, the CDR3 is TGTGCCAGCAGCCCGAAACCCTACGAGCAGTTCTTC.

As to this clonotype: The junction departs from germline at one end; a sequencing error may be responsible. For the CDR3, the DNA is TGTGCCAGCAGCGCTTCGAGAAGCACAAATACTCAGTATTTC. Its protein is CASSASRSTNTQYF. The rearrangement uses TRBV7-8 and TRBJ2-3; no firm D call. The germline V gene encodes CDR1 SGHVS and CDR2 FQNEAQ. CDR3 length equals 14 residues.

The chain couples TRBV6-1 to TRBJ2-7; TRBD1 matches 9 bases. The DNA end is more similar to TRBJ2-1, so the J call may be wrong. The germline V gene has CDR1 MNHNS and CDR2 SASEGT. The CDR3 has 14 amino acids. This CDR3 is CASSPRTGVNEQFF. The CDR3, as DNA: TGTGCCAGCAGCCCAAGGACAGGGGTCAATGAGCAGTTCTTC.

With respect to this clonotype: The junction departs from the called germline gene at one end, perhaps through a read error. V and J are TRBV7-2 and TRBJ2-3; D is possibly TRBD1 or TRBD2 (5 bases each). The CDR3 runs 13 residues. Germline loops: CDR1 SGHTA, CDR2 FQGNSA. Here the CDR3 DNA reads TGTGCCAGCAGCTTGCAGGCGACCGGGGCGCAGTTTTTT. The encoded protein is CASSLQATGAQFF.

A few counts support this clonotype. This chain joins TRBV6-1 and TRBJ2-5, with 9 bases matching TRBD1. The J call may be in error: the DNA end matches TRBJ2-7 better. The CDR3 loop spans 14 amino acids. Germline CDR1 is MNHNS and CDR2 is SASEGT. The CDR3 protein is CASSRRDRVHEQYF. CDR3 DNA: TGTGCCAGCAGCCGCCGGGACAGGGTTCACGAGCAGTACTTC.

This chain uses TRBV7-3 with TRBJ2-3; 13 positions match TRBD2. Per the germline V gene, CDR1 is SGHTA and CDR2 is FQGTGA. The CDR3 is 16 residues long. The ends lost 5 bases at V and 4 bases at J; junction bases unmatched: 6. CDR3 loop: CASSLTSGRAPDTQYF. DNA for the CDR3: TGTGCCAGCAGCCTCACTAGCGGGAGGGCCCCAGATACGCAGTATTTT.

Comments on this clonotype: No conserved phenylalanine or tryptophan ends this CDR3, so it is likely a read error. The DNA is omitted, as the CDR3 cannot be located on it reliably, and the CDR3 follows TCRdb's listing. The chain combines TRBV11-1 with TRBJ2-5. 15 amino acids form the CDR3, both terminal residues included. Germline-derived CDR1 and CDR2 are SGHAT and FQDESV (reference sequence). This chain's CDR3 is CASSLMLVGQETQFS.

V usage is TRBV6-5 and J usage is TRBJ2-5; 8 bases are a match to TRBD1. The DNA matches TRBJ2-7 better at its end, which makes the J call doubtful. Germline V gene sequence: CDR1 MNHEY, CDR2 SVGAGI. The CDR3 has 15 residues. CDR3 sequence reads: CASSYSGQGSYEQYF. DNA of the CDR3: TGTGCCAGCAGTTACTCTGGACAGGGATCCTACGAGCAGTACTTC.

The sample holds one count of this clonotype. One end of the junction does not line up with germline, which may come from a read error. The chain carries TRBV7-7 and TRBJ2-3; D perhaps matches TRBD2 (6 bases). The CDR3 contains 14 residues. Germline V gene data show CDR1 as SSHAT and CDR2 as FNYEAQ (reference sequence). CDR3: CASSLTGAADTQYF. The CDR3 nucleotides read TGTGCTAGCAGCTTAACGGGAGCGGCAGATACGCAGTATTTT.

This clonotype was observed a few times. The CDR3 nucleotides read TGTGCCAGCAGTGTCCGGGACGGCTACTACGAGCAGTACTTC. It encodes CASSVRDGYYEQYF. This rearrangement joins TRBV27 to TRBJ2-7; the D gene could be TRBD1 or TRBD2 (5 bases each). The V gene's germline CDR1 is MNHEY and CDR2 SMNVEV (reference sequence). Trimming took off 5 bases at V and 3 bases at J, with 14 bases between the two ends. The CDR3 loop spans 14 amino acids.

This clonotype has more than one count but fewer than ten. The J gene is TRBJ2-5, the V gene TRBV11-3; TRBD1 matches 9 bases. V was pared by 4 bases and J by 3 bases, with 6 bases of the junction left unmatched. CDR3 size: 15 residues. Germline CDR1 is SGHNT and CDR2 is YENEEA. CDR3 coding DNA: TGTGCCAGCAGCTCCCCGGGACAGGGTGAAGAGACCCAGTACTTC. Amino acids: CASSSPGQGEETQYF.